Below are 21 T cell receptor beta chains sequenced from a single sample in a study of sequential checkpoint blockade in melanoma. Treatment: randomized to nivolumab then ipilimumab (arm A) or the reverse (arm B). Method: immunoSEQ multiplex PCR; TCRdb's copy keeps in-frame clones and lacks some. The sample has 7,000 or so clones, about 20% seen once; the top ten hold more than 10%. Material: tumor tissue (inferred from file names), obtained from a patient given nivolumab and ipilimumab in sequence. The receptors originated from a human donor with melanoma.

This clone was counted a few times. The sample has other DNA sequences that encode this CDR3 too. The V gene is TRBV5-1, the J gene TRBJ2-3; the D gene is possibly TRBD2 (5 bases). Germline V lookup: CDR1 SGHRS, CDR2 YFSETQ. This CDR3 region has 15 residues. Trimming removed 0 bases at V and 0 bases at J, with 8 bases between. CDR3 region: CASSLAGLSTDTQYF. CDR3 nucleotide sequence: TGCGCCAGCAGCTTGGCGGGGTTGAGCACAGATACGCAGTATTTT.

This clone showed up many times. The chain couples TRBV6-8 to TRBJ2-6; the D gene could be TRBD1 or TRBD2 (5 bases each). V was shortened by 4 bases and J by 4 bases, with 14 bases between the two germline ends. The CDR3 has 16 amino acids. Per germline, CDR1 MNHGY and CDR2 SAAAGT. CDR3 protein: CASSFSPGAGANVLTF. The CDR3 coding sequence is TGTGCCAGCAGTTTTTCCCCCGGGGCCGGGGCCAACGTCCTGACTTTC.

The genes are TRBV30 and TRBJ1-2; D may be TRBD1 (5 bases). With 2 bases removed from V and 8 bases from J, the gap between germline ends came to 12 bases. CDR1 and CDR2 (germline): GTSNPN, SVGIG (reference sequence). The CDR3 sequence is 12 residues long. The CDR3 nucleotides read TGTGCCTGGAGTCGACAGTCTGGCGGCTACACCTTC. Amino acid sequence: CAWSRQSGGYTF.

This clone was observed at least ten times. DNA for the CDR3: TGTGCCAGCAGTTACGGGCTAGCGGGGGGGAGTCGAGAGACCCAGTACTTC. This gives the protein CASSYGLAGGSRETQYF. The chain couples TRBV6-8 to TRBJ2-5; 12 nucleotides align to TRBD2. From germline, CDR1 is MNHGY and CDR2 SAAAGT. This CDR3 has 17 residues. Unmatched junction bases numbered 8, after V lost 2 bases and J lost 4 bases.

This clone has a handful of counts. The CDR3 nucleotides are TGTGCCAGCTCACCACCAGGGGGAAACTCTGGGGCCAACGTCCTGACTTTC. It specifies CASSPPGGNSGANVLTF. The gene calls are TRBV18 and TRBJ2-6, with TRBD1 as a possible D gene (6 bases). The germline V gene encodes CDR1 KGHSH and CDR2 LQKENI. With 0 bases removed from V and 0 bases from J, the gap between germline ends came to 9 bases. This CDR3 is 17 amino acids long.

The sample holds a few counts of this clone. The chain recombines TRBV11-1 with TRBJ2-7, with D possibly matching TRBD2 (5 bases). Germline CDR1 is SGHAT and CDR2 is FQDESV (reference sequence). V was clipped by 7 bases and J by 0 bases, with 16 bases between them. This CDR3 is 15 amino acids long. CDR3 residues: CASTIREEGSYEQYF. The CDR3 nucleotides read TGTGCCAGCACTATAAGGGAAGAGGGCTCCTACGAGCAGTACTTC.

This clone is medium-sized (0.01 to 0.1%). The chain couples TRBV11-3 to TRBJ2-7; TRBD1 matches at 9 bases. Unmatched junction bases numbered 7, after V lost 5 bases and J lost 2 bases. The CDR3 length is 15 residues. From germline, CDR1 is SGHNT and CDR2 YENEEA. CDR3 DNA: TGTGCCAGCAGCCTCTCCGGGACAGGGACCTACGAGCAGTACTTC. Translated, it gives CASSLSGTGTYEQYF.

The gene calls are TRBV5-1 and TRBJ1-1, with D possibly matching TRBD1 (5 bases). The CDR3 is 14 amino acids. Germline V gives CDR1 SGHRS, CDR2 YFSETQ. Trimming removed 4 bases at V and 0 bases at J, with 10 bases between. CDR3 loop: CASSEDRMNTEAFF. For the CDR3, the DNA is TGCGCCAGCAGCGAAGACAGAATGAACACTGAAGCTTTCTTT. Drawing the rest from reference TRBV5-1 and TRBJ1-1, the complete variable domain is KAGVTQTPRYLIKTRGQQVTLSCSPISGHRSVSWYQQTPGQGLQFLFEYFSETQRNKGNFPGRFSGRQFSNSRSEMNVSTLELGDSALYLCASSEDRMNTEAFFGQGTRLTVV.

By sample fraction, this clone is medium-sized. This rearrangement joins TRBV9 to TRBJ1-1; D not certain. Trimming took 0 bases from V and 6 from J, leaving 12 bases between them. Germline V lookup: CDR1 SGDLS, CDR2 YYNGEE. The CDR3 contains 14 residues. The CDR3 region has the DNA TGTGCCAGCAGCGTAGGGCCTCCGACGTCTGAAGCTTTCTTT. Residues: CASSVGPPTSEAFF.

CDR3 residues: CASSLGGGGSYEQYF. The CDR3 region has the DNA TGTGCCAGCAGCTTAGGTGGCGGGGGCTCCTACGAGCAGTACTTC. The chain couples TRBV11-3 to TRBJ2-7; 7 nucleotides agree with TRBD2. V lost 1 base to trimming and J lost 0 bases; unmatched junction nucleotides: 3. The CDR3 is made up of 15 amino acids. Germline lookup yields CDR1 SGHNT and CDR2 YENEEA.

This chain's CDR3 is CASSATTDRTSTDTQYF. The CDR3 DNA reads TGCGCCAGCAGCGCTACGACAGATCGAACTAGCACAGATACGCAGTATTTT. The V call is TRBV5-1, the J call TRBJ2-3, with D perhaps matching TRBD1 (5 bases). The CDR3 consists of 17 residues. The germline V and J ends were trimmed by 4 bases and 0 bases, with 18 bases remaining between them. Germline V gene lookup returns CDR1 SGHRS and CDR2 YFSETQ.

The chain combines TRBV19 with TRBJ1-1; 8 bases agree with TRBD1. The CDR3 contains 16 residues. V lost 7 bases to trimming and J lost 4 bases; unmatched junction nucleotides: 14. CDR1 and CDR2 from the germline V gene are LNHDA and SQIVND (reference sequence). The CDR3 region is CASNQPQGATGTEAFF. DNA for the CDR3: TGTGCCAGTAATCAACCTCAGGGGGCGACTGGCACTGAAGCTTTCTTT.

This chain joins TRBV5-1 and TRBJ2-7, with TRBD2 identical over 7 bases. The CDR3 extends over 15 amino acids. Germline CDR1 reads SGHRS; CDR2 reads YFSETQ. With V trimmed by 4 bases and J by 0 bases, 7 bases remained unmatched. The CDR3 here is CASSGSGEISYEQYF. CDR3 in DNA: TGCGCCAGCAGCGGAAGCGGGGAGATCTCCTACGAGCAGTACTTC. Full variable domain (rest looked up from reference TRBV5-1 and TRBJ2-7): KAGVTQTPRYLIKTRGQQVTLSCSPISGHRSVSWYQQTPGQGLQFLFEYFSETQRNKGNFPGRFSGRQFSNSRSEMNVSTLELGDSALYLCASSGSGEISYEQYFGPGTRLTVT.

In this sample, this clone turned up many times. The rearrangement uses TRBV6-8 and TRBJ1-5; weak D call: TRBD1 (5 bases). Germline values: CDR1 MNHGY, CDR2 SAAAGT. CDR3 length equals 15 residues. V was clipped by 2 bases and J by 7 bases, with 15 bases between them. The CDR3 nucleotides read TGTGCCAGCAGTTACGGGGCAGGGATGGGACAGCCCCAGCATTTT. The encoded protein is CASSYGAGMGQPQHF.

The chain is built from TRBV9 and TRBJ1-4; TRBD1 is a possible D gene (5 bases). This CDR3 is built from 12 residues. Looked up from germline, CDR1 is SGDLS and CDR2 is YYNGEE. V was cut by 9 bases and J by 5 bases, with 11 bases left in between. The CDR3 loop is CATGTDNEKLFF. For the CDR3, the DNA is TGTGCCACAGGGACCGACAATGAAAAACTGTTTTTT. Full variable domain (outside the CDR3, taken from reference TRBV9 and TRBJ1-4): DSGVTQTPKHLITATGQRVTLRCSPRSGDLSVYWYQQSLDQGLQFLIQYYNGEERAKGNILERFSAQQFPDLHSELNLSSLELGDSALYFCATGTDNEKLFFGSGTQLSVL.

By sample fraction, this clone is medium-sized. The CDR3 bases are TGTGCCAGCAGCCCCGTCAATCCCCAGGAGACCCAGTACTTC. Translation gives CASSPVNPQETQYF. The genes are TRBV16 and TRBJ2-5; D is unresolved. This CDR3 has 14 amino acids. Germline loops: CDR1 KGHSY, CDR2 FQNENV. V was shortened by 4 bases and J by 5 bases, with 14 bases between the two germline ends.

J is TRBJ2-5 and V is TRBV11-3; no reliable D call. Per the germline V gene, CDR1 is SGHNT and CDR2 is YENEEA. Trimming cost V 5 bases and J 0 bases, with 10 bases left between them. The CDR3 runs to 14 residues. The CDR3 here is CASSPDGHQETQYF. The CDR3 coding sequence is TGTGCCAGCAGCCCAGACGGACACCAAGAGACCCAGTACTTC.

This clone was detected only a few times. The chain is built from TRBV19 and TRBJ1-2; D might be TRBD1 (5 bases). This CDR3 region has 12 residues. The germline V gene has CDR1 LNHDA and CDR2 SQIVND (reference sequence). Trimming cost V 3 bases and J 6 bases, with 8 bases left between them. CDR3 in amino acids: CASSIGGDGYTF. CDR3 in DNA: TGTGCCAGTAGTATCGGGGGGGATGGCTACACCTTC. Together with reference TRBV19 and TRBJ1-2, the CDR3 gives the full variable domain: DGGITQSPKYLFRKEGQNVTLSCEQNLNHDAMYWYRQDPGQGLRLIYYSQIVNDFQKGDIAEGYSVSREKKESFPLTVTSAQKNPTAFYLCASSIGGDGYTFGSGTRLTVV.

The chain joins TRBV7-7 to TRBJ2-7; D is uncertain. The CDR3 runs 14 residues. Germline V CDR1 and CDR2: SSHAT, FNYEAQ (reference sequence). V lost 4 bases to trimming and J lost 2 bases, with 12 bases between them. The CDR3 DNA sequence: TGTGCCAGCAGCTCCCAGACCAAAACCTACGAGCAGTACTTC. The encoded protein is CASSSQTKTYEQYF.

This clone was counted only a few times. The genes are TRBV18 and TRBJ2-5; D may be TRBD1 (6 bases). CDR1 and CDR2 from the germline V gene are KGHSH and LQKENI. V dropped 1 base and J dropped 5 bases, with 14 bases sitting between them. CDR3 size: 15 residues. The CDR3 sequence is CASSPRTGTSETQYF. The CDR3 region has the DNA TGTGCCAGCTCACCACGAACCGGGACATCTGAGACCCAGTACTTC.

This clone was seen a handful of times. The chain links TRBV6-8 to TRBJ1-4, with TRBD1 matching over 10 bases. The V segment lost 6 bases and the J segment 2 bases; nucleotides outside the gene matches: 0. Germline V gene lookup returns CDR1 MNHGY and CDR2 SAAAGT. The CDR3 loop spans 14 amino acids. The chain's CDR3 is CASRDRGTNEKLFF. In DNA form, the CDR3 reads TGTGCCAGCAGGGACAGGGGGACTAATGAAAAACTGTTTTTT.